The present T cell receptor (beta chain) was sequenced within a study of cytomegalovirus exposure and HLA in healthy donors. The study's findings and limits: It was confirmed in vitro that a few of the CMV-associated chains were specific for CMV antigens. When a later analysis compared HLA-associated TCR beta chains with equally common others, the HLA-associated chains turned out to be more clonally expanded and to have lower generation probabilities. The HLA-A and HLA-B alleles of most subjects were reportedly predicted accurately from TCR beta sequences.

The study ran its PCR with 60 Vbeta and 13 Jbeta primers. Data came from immunoSEQ multiplex PCR; TCRdb stores just in-frame clones and leaves some out. The table lists about 210,000 clones. V shed 1 base and J 11 bases; nucleotides not matched to a gene: 11. Per germline, CDR1 SGHNT and CDR2 YYREEE (reference sequence). This CDR3 spans 16 amino acids. Worth noting for this clone: Its antigen is still unknown.

The receptor was isolated from a woman aged 25-40 years in good health and CMV-seropositive. The sample consisted of PBMCs. The chain recombines TRBV5-4 with TRBJ1-6, with 8 bases matching TRBD1. CDR3 protein: CASSLTLGQGSTPLHF. DNA for the CDR3: TGTGCCAGCAGCTTGACTCTCGGACAGGGAAGCACACCCCTCCACTTT.